The clone carrying this T cell receptor (beta chain) was recorded a few times. This entry comes from a study of T cells after yellow fever vaccination. Trimming stripped 5 bases from V and 4 bases from J, with 13 bases between. The CDR3 runs 14 residues. Per germline, CDR1 SNHLY and CDR2 FYNNEI. TCRdb passed the 5' RACE reads through MiXCR, listing each CDR3 protein once. The sample lists about 340,000 distinct CDR3 sequences, approximately 4.2% occurring once. This sample comprised PBMCs, obtained 5 days after the yellow fever booster vaccination. The chain recombines TRBV2 with TRBJ2-3, with D perhaps matching TRBD1 or TRBD2 (5 bases each). The receptor was derived from a man aged 18 to 29 who received the YFV17D yellow fever vaccine. CDR3 in DNA: TGTGCCAGCAGTTACGTCGGGGCTGCAGATACGCAGTATTTT. It yields the protein CASSYVGAADTQYF.